This T cell receptor beta chain was found in a study of blood T cell repertoires in COVID-19. The wider study: The United States, Italy and Spain were the sources of the acute and convalescent COVID-19 samples.

The protocol was immunoSEQ multiplex PCR, while the TCRdb copy is restricted to in-frame clones and leaves out a portion. The profile shows some 190,000 clones, about 80% of them singletons. In germline, CDR1 is KGHSH, CDR2 LQKENI. Trimming removed 8 bases from V and 3 bases from J; junction bases left unmatched: 6. The CDR3 extends over 15 amino acids. The specimen was peripheral blood. The sequence was collected from an elderly woman with COVID-19, enrolled during active disease. The chain couples TRBV18 to TRBJ2-2; 10 bases agree with TRBD1. The CDR3 DNA reads TGTGCCAGCGCCCCCGGGACAGGGGACACCGGGGAGCTGTTTTTT. Translated, it gives CASAPGTGDTGELFF. The complete variable domain, with remaining parts taken from reference TRBV18 and TRBJ2-2, reads NAGVMQNPRHLVRRRGQEARLRCSPMKGHSHVYWYRQLPEEGLKFMVYLQKENIIDESGMPKERFSAEFPKEGPSILRIQQVVRGDSAAYFCASAPGTGDTGELFFGEGSRLTVL.